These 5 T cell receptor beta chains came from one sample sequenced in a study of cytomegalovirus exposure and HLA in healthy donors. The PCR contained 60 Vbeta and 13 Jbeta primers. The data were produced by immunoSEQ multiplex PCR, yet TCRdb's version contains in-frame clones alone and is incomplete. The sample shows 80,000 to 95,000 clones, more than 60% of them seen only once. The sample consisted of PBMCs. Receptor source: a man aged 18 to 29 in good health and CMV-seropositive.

The CDR3 DNA sequence: TGTGCCAGCAGCTCGGAGGTGACTAAACGACAGTACTTC. Its translation is CASSSEVTKRQYF. V usage is TRBV5-6 and J usage is TRBJ2-7, with TRBD2 as a possible D gene (5 bases). This CDR3 has 13 residues. V was cut by 3 bases and J by 10 bases, with 17 bases left in between. Germline V gene sequence: CDR1 SGHDT, CDR2 YYEEEE. The variable domain in full, completed from reference TRBV5-6 and TRBJ2-7, reads DAGVTQSPTHLIKTRGQQVTLRCSPKSGHDTVSWYQQALGQGPQFIFQYYEEEERQRGNFPDRFSGHQFPNYSSELNVNALLLGDSALYLCASSSEVTKRQYFGPGTRLTVT.

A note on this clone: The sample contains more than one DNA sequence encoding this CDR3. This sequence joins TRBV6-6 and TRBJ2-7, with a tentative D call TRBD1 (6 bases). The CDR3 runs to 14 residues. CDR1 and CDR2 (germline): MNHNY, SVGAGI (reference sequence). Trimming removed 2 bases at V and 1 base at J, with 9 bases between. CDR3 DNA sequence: TGTGCCAGCAGTTACGGGACAATATCCTACGAGCAGTACTTC. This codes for CASSYGTISYEQYF.

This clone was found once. CDR3 coding DNA: TGTGCCAGCAGGCAACAGGGGAGTGAGCAGTTCTTC. Protein product: CASRQQGSEQFF. This sequence joins TRBV25-1 and TRBJ2-1; 7 bases fit TRBD1. The trim removed 6 bases at V and 9 bases at J, leaving 5 bases unmatched. Germline V CDR1 and CDR2: MGHDK, SYGVNS. The CDR3 runs to 12 residues.

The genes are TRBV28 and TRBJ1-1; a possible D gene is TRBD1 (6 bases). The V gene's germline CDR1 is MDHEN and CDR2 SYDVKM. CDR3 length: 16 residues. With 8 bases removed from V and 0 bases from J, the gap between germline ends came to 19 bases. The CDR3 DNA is TGTGCCAGCCTGACCCAGGGGTGGCTAATGAACACTGAAGCTTTCTTT. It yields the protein CASLTQGWLMNTEAFF.

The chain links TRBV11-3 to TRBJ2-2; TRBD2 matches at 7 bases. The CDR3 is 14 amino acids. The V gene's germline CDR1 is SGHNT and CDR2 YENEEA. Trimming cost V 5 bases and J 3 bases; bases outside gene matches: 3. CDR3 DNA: TGTGCCAGCAGCCCCGGGGGGTACACCGGGGAGCTGTTTTTT. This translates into CASSPGGYTGELFF.